A single sample is the source of the 18 T cell receptor beta chains below, sequenced in a study of blood T cell repertoires in COVID-19. Clones were read by immunoSEQ multiplex PCR, and TCRdb kept only the in-frame ones, dropping some. Counted here are fewer than 300,000 clones, 75% to 90% occurring once; the ten biggest clones make up roughly 8.3%. The sequenced sample consisted of PBMCs or T cells enriched from blood (not recorded which). These receptors were taken from a man aged 40-50 years who had recovered from COVID-19.

This chain links TRBV7-2 with TRBJ2-1; TRBD2 aligns across 11 bases. Germline trimming cut 4 bases from V and 4 bases from J; bases unmatched to any gene: 3. Germline assignment: CDR1 SGHTA and CDR2 FQGNSA. The CDR3 extends over 15 amino acids. The CDR3: CASSSTSGSYNEQFF. In nucleotides, the CDR3 is TGTGCCAGCAGCTCTACTAGCGGGAGTTACAATGAGCAGTTCTTC.

The rearrangement uses TRBV6-5 and TRBJ2-7, with a weak D call TRBD2 (6 bases). The V gene's germline CDR1 is MNHEY and CDR2 SVGAGI. V lost 0 bases and J 3 bases, leaving 12 bases between the germline ends. The CDR3 has 15 residues. The CDR3 is CASSYSRLVGYEQYF. The CDR3 DNA follows: TGTGCCAGCAGTTACTCCCGACTAGTTGGCTACGAGCAGTACTTC.

The chain combines TRBV11-3 with TRBJ1-4, with a weak D call TRBD1 (5 bases). CDR1 SGHNT and CDR2 YENEEA come from the germline V gene. The CDR3 totals 16 residues. Trimming stripped 4 bases from V and 4 bases from J, with 16 bases between. The CDR3 DNA follows: TGTGCCAGCAGCTCCCTCGACAGCGAAAATAATGAAAAACTGTTTTTT. Protein product: CASSSLDSENNEKLFF. The complete variable domain, with remaining parts taken from reference TRBV11-3 and TRBJ1-4, reads EAGVVQSPRYKIIEKKQPVAFWCNPISGHNTLYWYLQNLGQGPELLIRYENEEAVDDSQLPKDRFSAERLKGVDSTLKIQPAELGDSAVYLCASSSLDSENNEKLFFGSGTQLSVL.

The V and J genes are TRBV21-1 and TRBJ2-3; TRBD2, the table's D call, lacks a check against the DNA. TRBV21-1 is a listed pseudogene. This CDR3 is built from 16 residues. CDR3 nucleotides: TGTGCCAGCAGCAAAGCCGGCCGGGTGGGCACAGATACGCAGTATTTT. Its protein product is CASSKAGRVGTDTQYF.

This clone was seen a single time. The chain has TRBV6-5 and TRBJ1-1; D is unresolved. Germline V gene sequence: CDR1 MNHEY, CDR2 SVGAGI. CDR3 length: 12 residues. The V end lost 8 bases, the J end lost 7 bases, and 14 bases lay between the germline ends. Here the CDR3 reads CASAPGIGEAFF. The CDR3 DNA reads TGTGCCAGCGCCCCGGGGATTGGTGAAGCTTTCTTT.

This sequence joins TRBV4-1 and TRBJ2-7, with 9 bases identical to TRBD2. V lost 1 base to trimming and J lost 4 bases; unmatched junction nucleotides: 11. This CDR3 contains 17 residues. Per the germline V gene, CDR1 is MGHRA and CDR2 is YSYEKL. In DNA, the CDR3 is TGCGCCAGCAGCCAAGTGGTAGCAGCGGGGGGCGATTACGAGCAGTACTTC. Translation: CASSQVVAAGGDYEQYF.

The chain combines TRBV3-1 (or the pseudogene TRBV3-2) with TRBJ1-6; no clear D gene. The V gene's germline CDR1 is LGHDT and CDR2 YNNKEL (reference sequence). CDR3 length equals 15 residues. The germline V and J ends were trimmed by 4 bases and 8 bases, with 15 bases remaining between them. The CDR3 sequence is CASSPVRTSDSPLHF. CDR3 bases: TGTGCCAGCAGCCCCGTCCGGACTTCGGATTCACCCCTCCACTTT.

This chain joins TRBV19 and TRBJ1-1; D is uncertain. CDR1 and CDR2 from the germline V gene are LNHDA and SQIVND (reference sequence). V lost 5 bases and J lost 0, with 7 bases in between. The CDR3 is 13 residues long. CDR3 nucleotide sequence: TGTGCCAGTAGTGCAACAGTGAACACTGAAGCTTTCTTT. It yields the protein CASSATVNTEAFF. Full variable domain (rest looked up from reference TRBV19 and TRBJ1-1): DGGITQSPKYLFRKEGQNVTLSCEQNLNHDAMYWYRQDPGQGLRLIYYSQIVNDFQKGDIAEGYSVSREKKESFPLTVTSAQKNPTAFYLCASSATVNTEAFFGQGTRLTVV.

This chain uses TRBV5-4 with TRBJ2-5; D might be TRBD1 (5 bases). The length of the CDR3 is 13 residues. Germline V CDR1 and CDR2: SGHNT, YYREEE (reference sequence). V was clipped by 4 bases and J by 5 bases, with 12 bases between them. The CDR3 loop reads CASSKDNGETQYF. The CDR3 coding sequence is TGTGCCAGCAGCAAGGACAACGGGGAGACCCAGTACTTC.

The J gene is TRBJ2-2, the V gene TRBV15; maybe TRBD1 (5 bases). V lost 0 bases, J lost 0 bases, and 5 bases lay in between. CDR1 LNHNV and CDR2 YYDKDF come from the germline V gene (reference sequence). CDR3 length: 15 residues. The CDR3 region has the DNA TGTGCCACCAGCAGAGACAGGGCGAACACCGGGGAGCTGTTTTTT. Residues: CATSRDRANTGELFF.

This chain uses TRBV21-1 with TRBJ2-1; TRBD1, the table's D call, lacks a check against the DNA. TRBV21-1 counts as a pseudogene. CDR3 length: 19 amino acids. The CDR3 region has the DNA TGTGCCAGCAGCAAAGAGGACAGACCCTCACAGGGGAGGTACAATGAGCAGTTCTTC. Its translation: CASSKEDRPSQGRYNEQFF.

In this sample, this clone turned up once. The V and J genes are TRBV7-6 and TRBJ1-3, with TRBD1 matching over 9 bases. J lost 1 base, V lost 5 bases, and 6 bases had no gene match. CDR1 and CDR2 from the germline V gene are SGHVS and FNYEAQ. CDR3 length: 16 residues. The CDR3 coding sequence is TGTGCCAGCAGCCCGCAACAGGGGGCTTCTGGAAACACCATATATTTT. This translates into CASSPQQGASGNTIYF.

This clone was seen only a few times. This chain joins TRBV19 and TRBJ1-4; D is undetermined. CDR1 is LNHDA and CDR2 is SQIVND in the germline V gene (reference sequence). The CDR3 sequence is 16 residues long. V was shortened by 2 bases and J by 3 bases, with 13 bases between the two germline ends. The CDR3 nucleotides read TGTGCCAGTAGTATACTAACCTCCGCGTCTAATGAAAAACTGTTTTTT. Translation gives CASSILTSASNEKLFF. Complete variable domain (other parts from reference TRBV19 and TRBJ1-4): DGGITQSPKYLFRKEGQNVTLSCEQNLNHDAMYWYRQDPGQGLRLIYYSQIVNDFQKGDIAEGYSVSREKKESFPLTVTSAQKNPTAFYLCASSILTSASNEKLFFGSGTQLSVL.

V is TRBV12-3 or TRBV12-4 and J is TRBJ2-7, with 7 bases identical to TRBD1. This CDR3 has 12 amino acids. After removal of 8 bases from V and 2 bases from J, the junction contained 3 bases not matched to a gene. The CDR3 DNA reads TGTGCCAGCCGTGGACAGGCCTACGAGCAGTACTTC. This translates into CASRGQAYEQYF.

V is TRBV5-5 and J is TRBJ2-2; D may be TRBD1 (7 bases). Trimming took off 1 base at V and 6 bases at J, with 19 bases between the two ends. The length of the CDR3 is 17 residues. Germline V gene lookup returns CDR1 SGHKS and CDR2 YYEKEE (reference sequence). The CDR3 sequence: CASSLSPGGIWAGELFF. The CDR3 DNA sequence: TGTGCCAGCAGCTTGTCCCCAGGGGGGATTTGGGCCGGGGAGCTGTTTTTT.

The chain has TRBV3-1 (or the pseudogene TRBV3-2) and TRBJ2-1; the match to TRBD2 covers 11 bases. With V trimmed by 4 bases and J by 8 bases, 1 base remained unmatched. This CDR3 comprises 13 residues. The germline gives CDR1 LGHDT, CDR2 YNNKEL (reference sequence). CDR3 sequence: CASSRSGGDEQFF. The DNA for the CDR3 is TGTGCCAGCAGCCGTAGCGGGGGGGATGAGCAGTTCTTC.

The rearrangement links TRBV7-8 to TRBJ2-3; TRBD2 agrees at 7 bases. This CDR3 is 14 amino acids long. Looked up from germline, CDR1 is SGHVS and CDR2 is FQNEAQ. The trim removed 8 bases at V and 2 bases at J, leaving 7 bases unmatched. Written as DNA, the CDR3 is TGTGCCAGCGTGTCGGGGGGAAACACAGATACGCAGTATTTT. Protein sequence: CASVSGGNTDTQYF.

The chain employs TRBV27 and TRBJ1-2; D not certain. The CDR3 has 13 residues. The germline CDR1 and CDR2 sequences are MNHEY and SMNVEV (reference sequence). V was cut by 5 bases and J by 4 bases, with 11 bases left in between. DNA of the CDR3: TGTGCCAGCAGTCCCGGGGAGGGCTATGGCTACACCTTC. Amino acids: CASSPGEGYGYTF.